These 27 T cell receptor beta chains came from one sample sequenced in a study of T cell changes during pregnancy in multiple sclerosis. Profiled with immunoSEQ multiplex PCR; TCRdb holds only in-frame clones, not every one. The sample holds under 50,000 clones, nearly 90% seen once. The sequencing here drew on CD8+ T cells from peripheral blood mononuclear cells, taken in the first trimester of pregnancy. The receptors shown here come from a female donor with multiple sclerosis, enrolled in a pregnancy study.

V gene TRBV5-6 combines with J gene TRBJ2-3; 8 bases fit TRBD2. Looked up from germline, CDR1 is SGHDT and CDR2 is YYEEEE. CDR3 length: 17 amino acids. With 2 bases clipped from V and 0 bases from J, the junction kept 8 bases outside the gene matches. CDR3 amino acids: CASSFPGTRSSTDTQYF. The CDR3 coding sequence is TGTGCCAGCAGCTTCCCCGGGACTAGATCTAGCACAGATACGCAGTATTTT.

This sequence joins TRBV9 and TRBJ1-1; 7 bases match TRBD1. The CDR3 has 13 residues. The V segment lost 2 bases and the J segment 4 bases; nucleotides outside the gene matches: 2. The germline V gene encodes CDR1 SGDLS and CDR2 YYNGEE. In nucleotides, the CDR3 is TGTGCCAGCAGCGTGCAGGGGGTCACTGAAGCTTTCTTT. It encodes CASSVQGVTEAFF. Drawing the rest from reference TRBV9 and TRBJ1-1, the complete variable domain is DSGVTQTPKHLITATGQRVTLRCSPRSGDLSVYWYQQSLDQGLQFLIQYYNGEERAKGNILERFSAQQFPDLHSELNLSSLELGDSALYFCASSVQGVTEAFFGQGTRLTVV.

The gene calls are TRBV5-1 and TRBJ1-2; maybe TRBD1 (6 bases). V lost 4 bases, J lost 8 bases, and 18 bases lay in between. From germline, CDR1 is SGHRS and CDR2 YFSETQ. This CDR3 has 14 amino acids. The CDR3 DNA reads TGCGCCAGCAGCCCCGAAGGGGGTACTTGGGGCTACACCTTC. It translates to CASSPEGGTWGYTF.

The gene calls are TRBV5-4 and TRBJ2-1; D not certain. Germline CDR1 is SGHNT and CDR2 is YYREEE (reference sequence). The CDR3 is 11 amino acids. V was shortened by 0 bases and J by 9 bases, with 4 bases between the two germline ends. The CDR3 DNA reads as TGTGCCAGCAGCTTGGGCGTTGAGCAGTTCTTC. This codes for CASSLGVEQFF.

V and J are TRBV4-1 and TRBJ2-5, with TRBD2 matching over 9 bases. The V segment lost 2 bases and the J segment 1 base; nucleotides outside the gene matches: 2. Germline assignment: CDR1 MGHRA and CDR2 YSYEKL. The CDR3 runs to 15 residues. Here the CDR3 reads CASSQQAGGQETQYF. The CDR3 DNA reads TGCGCCAGCAGCCAACAAGCGGGGGGCCAAGAGACCCAGTACTTC.

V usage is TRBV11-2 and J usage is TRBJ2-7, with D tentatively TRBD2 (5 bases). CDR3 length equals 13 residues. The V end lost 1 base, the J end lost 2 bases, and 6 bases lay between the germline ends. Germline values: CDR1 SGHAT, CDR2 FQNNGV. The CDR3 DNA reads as TGTGCCAGCAGCTTAGCGGAGGCCTACGAGCAGTACTTC. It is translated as CASSLAEAYEQYF.

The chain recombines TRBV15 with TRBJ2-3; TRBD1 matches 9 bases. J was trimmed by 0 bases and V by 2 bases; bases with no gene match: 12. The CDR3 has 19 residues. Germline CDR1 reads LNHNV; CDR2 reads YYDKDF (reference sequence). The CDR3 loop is CATSRPHWDRATSTDTQYF. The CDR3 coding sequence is TGTGCCACCAGCAGACCCCATTGGGACAGGGCTACGAGCACAGATACGCAGTATTTT. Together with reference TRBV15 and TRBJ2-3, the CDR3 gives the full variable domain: DAMVIQNPRYQVTQFGKPVTLSCSQTLNHNVMYWYQQKSSQAPKLLFHYYDKDFNNEADTPDNFQSRRPNTSFCFLDIRSPGLGDTAMYLCATSRPHWDRATSTDTQYFGPGTRLTVL.

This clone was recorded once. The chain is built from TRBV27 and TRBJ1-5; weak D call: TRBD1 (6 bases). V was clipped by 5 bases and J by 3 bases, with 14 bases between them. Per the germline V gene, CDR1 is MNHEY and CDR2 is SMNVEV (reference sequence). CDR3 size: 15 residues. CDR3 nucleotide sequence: TGTGCCAGCAGTCATTCAGGGGCCGTCAATCAGCCCCAGCATTTT. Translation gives CASSHSGAVNQPQHF.

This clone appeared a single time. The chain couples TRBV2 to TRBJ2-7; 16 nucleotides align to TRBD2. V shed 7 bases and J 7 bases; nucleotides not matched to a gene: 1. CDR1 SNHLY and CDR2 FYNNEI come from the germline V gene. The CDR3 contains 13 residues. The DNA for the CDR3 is TGTGCCAGCATGGGACTAGCGGGGGGGGAGCAGTACTTC. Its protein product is CASMGLAGGEQYF.

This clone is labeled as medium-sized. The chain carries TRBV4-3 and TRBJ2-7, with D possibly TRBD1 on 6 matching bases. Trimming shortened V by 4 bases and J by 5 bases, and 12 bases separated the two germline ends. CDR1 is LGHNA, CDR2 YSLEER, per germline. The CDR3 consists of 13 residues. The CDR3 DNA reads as TGCGCCAGCAGCCCTCCAGGGGTCGACGAGCAGTACTTC. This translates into CASSPPGVDEQYF.

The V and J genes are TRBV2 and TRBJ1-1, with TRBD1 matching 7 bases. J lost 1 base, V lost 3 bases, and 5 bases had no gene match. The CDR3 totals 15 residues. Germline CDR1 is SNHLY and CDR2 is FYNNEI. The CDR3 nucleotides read TGTGCCAGCAGTGAGTGGGACAGTCAGAACACTGAAGCTTTCTTT. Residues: CASSEWDSQNTEAFF.

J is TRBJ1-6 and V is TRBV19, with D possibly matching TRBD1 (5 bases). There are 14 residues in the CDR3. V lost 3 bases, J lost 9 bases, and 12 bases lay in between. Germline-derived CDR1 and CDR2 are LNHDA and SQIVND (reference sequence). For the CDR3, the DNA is TGTGCCAGTAGTATTGGGGGGATCGGTTCACCCCTCCACTTT. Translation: CASSIGGIGSPLHF.

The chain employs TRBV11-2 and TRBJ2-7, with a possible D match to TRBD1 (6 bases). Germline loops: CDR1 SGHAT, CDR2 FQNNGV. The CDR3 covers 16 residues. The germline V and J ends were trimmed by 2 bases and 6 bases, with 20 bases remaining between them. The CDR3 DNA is TGTGCCAGCAGCTTAAGTAGGACACAGGGAGTATTCGAGCAGTACTTC. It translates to CASSLSRTQGVFEQYF.

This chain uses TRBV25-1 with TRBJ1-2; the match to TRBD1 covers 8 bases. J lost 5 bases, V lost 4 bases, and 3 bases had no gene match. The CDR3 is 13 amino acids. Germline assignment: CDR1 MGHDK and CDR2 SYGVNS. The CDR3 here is CASSARDRYGYTF. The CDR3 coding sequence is TGTGCCAGCAGTGCCCGGGACAGGTATGGCTACACCTTC.

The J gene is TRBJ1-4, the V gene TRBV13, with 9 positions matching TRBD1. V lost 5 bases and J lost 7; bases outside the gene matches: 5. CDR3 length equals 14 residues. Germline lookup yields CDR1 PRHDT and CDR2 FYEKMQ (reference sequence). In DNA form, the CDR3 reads TGTGCCAGCAGCCTTGACAGGGGGGTTGAAAAACTGTTTTTT. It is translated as CASSLDRGVEKLFF.

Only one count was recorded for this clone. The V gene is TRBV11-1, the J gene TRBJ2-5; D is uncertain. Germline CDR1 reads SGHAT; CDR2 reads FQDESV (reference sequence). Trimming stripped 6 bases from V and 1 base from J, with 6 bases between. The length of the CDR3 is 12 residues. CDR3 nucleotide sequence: TGTGCCAGCAGGAGCCTCCAAGAGACCCAGTACTTC. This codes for CASRSLQETQYF.

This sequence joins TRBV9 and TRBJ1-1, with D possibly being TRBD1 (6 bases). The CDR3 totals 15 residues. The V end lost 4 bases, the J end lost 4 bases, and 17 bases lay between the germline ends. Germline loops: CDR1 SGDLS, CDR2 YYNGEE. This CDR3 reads CASSFVQGFPTEAFF. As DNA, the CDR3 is TGTGCCAGCAGCTTCGTCCAGGGGTTCCCCACTGAAGCTTTCTTT.

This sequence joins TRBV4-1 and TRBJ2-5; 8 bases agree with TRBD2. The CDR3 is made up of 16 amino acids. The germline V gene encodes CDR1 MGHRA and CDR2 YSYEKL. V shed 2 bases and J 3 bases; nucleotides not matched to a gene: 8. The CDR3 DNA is TGCGCCAGCAGCCAAAGCCTCGGAGCGGGGGAAGAGACCCAGTACTTC. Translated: CASSQSLGAGEETQYF.

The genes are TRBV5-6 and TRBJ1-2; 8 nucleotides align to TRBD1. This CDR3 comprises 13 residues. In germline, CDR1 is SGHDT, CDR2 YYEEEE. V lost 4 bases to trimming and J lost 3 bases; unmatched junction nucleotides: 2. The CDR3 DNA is TGTGCCAGCAGCCCGACAGGGGACTATGGCTACACCTTC. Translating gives CASSPTGDYGYTF. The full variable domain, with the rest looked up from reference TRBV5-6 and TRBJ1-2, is DAGVTQSPTHLIKTRGQQVTLRCSPKSGHDTVSWYQQALGQGPQFIFQYYEEEERQRGNFPDRFSGHQFPNYSSELNVNALLLGDSALYLCASSPTGDYGYTFGSGTRLTVV.

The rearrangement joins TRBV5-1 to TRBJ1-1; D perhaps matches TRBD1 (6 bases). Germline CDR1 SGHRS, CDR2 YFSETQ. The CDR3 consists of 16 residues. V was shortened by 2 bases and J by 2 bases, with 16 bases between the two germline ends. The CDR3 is CASSFLLRGLNTEAFF. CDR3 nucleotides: TGCGCCAGCAGCTTTCTCCTCAGGGGCCTAAACACTGAAGCTTTCTTT.

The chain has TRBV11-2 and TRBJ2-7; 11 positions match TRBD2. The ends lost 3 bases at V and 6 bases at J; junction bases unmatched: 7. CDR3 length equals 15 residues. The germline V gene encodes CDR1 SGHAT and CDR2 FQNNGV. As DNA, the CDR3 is TGTGCCAGCAGCTTGACTAGCGGGGTTCTGCGCGAGCAGTACTTC. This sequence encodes CASSLTSGVLREQYF.

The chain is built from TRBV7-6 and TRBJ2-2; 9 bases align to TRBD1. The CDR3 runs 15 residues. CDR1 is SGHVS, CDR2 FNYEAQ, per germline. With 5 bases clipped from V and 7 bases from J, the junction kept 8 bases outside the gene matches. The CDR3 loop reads CASSAPTGGLGELFF. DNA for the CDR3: TGTGCCAGCAGCGCGCCTACAGGGGGCCTCGGGGAGCTGTTTTTT.

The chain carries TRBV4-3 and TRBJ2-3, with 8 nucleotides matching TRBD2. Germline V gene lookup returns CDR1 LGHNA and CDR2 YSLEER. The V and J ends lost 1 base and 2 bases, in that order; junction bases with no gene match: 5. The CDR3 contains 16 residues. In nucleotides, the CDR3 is TGCGCCAGCAGCCAAGGGTCGGGGGGGAACACAGATACGCAGTATTTT. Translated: CASSQGSGGNTDTQYF.

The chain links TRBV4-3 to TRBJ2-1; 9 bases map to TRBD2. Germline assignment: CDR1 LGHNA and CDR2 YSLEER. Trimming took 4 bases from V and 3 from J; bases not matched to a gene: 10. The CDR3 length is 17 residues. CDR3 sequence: CASSPGPIAGDYNEQFF. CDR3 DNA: TGCGCCAGCAGCCCGGGCCCGATAGCGGGGGACTACAATGAGCAGTTCTTC.

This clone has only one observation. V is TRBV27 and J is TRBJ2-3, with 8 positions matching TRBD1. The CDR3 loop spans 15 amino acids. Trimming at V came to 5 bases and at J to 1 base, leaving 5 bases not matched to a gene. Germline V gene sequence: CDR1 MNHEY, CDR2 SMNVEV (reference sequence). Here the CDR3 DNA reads TGTGCCAGCAGTCGACCGACAGGGGGCACAGATACGCAGTATTTT. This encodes CASSRPTGGTDTQYF.

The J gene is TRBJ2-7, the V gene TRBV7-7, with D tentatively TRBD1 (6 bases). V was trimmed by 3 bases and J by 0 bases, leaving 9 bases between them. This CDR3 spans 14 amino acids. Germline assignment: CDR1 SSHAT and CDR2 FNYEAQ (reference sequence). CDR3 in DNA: TGTGCCAGCAGCTTCAGGGGCTACTCCTACGAGCAGTACTTC. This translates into CASSFRGYSYEQYF.

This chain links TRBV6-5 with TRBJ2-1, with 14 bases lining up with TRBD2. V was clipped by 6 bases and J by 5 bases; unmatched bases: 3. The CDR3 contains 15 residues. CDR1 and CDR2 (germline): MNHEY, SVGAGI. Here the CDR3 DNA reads TGTGCCAGCAGAAAGGGACTAGCGGGAGACAATGAGCAGTTCTTC. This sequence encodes CASRKGLAGDNEQFF.